This entry features one T cell receptor (beta chain) sequence. Repertoires were generated with immunoSEQ multiplex PCR, while TCRdb's copy carries only in-frame clones and drops some. The sample lists under 100,000 clones, over 80% seen once, with around 3% in the top ten. The CDR3 runs 13 residues. V lost 1 base and J 4 bases, leaving 8 bases between the germline ends. Per germline, CDR1 SNHLY and CDR2 FYNNEI. This sample is part of a study of blood T cell repertoires in COVID-19. The chain recombines TRBV2 with TRBJ2-7; tentative D call: TRBD2 (5 bases). The sample comprised peripheral blood. The sequence came from a man in his forties or fifties with acute or convalescent COVID-19. This CDR3 is CASSEVGEYEQYF. In DNA form, the CDR3 reads TGTGCCAGCAGTGAAGTCGGGGAATACGAGCAGTACTTC.